A single sample gave rise to the 10 T cell receptor beta chains below, sequenced in a study of cytomegalovirus exposure and HLA in healthy donors. The primer mix had 60 Vbeta and 13 Jbeta primers. Assay: immunoSEQ multiplex PCR; the TCRdb copy retains only in-frame clones and omits some. The repertoire holds 200,000 or so clones, with approximately 80% as singletons. Sequences were obtained from PBMCs. These receptors came from a woman in her twenties or thirties in good health and CMV-seropositive.

V gene TRBV21-1 combines with J gene TRBJ1-2; the DNA was not compared with TRBD1, the D call given in the table. TRBV21-1 is listed as a pseudogene. The CDR3 is made up of 15 amino acids. The CDR3 is CASSGQGRGTNGYTF. The CDR3 DNA follows: TGTGCCAGCAGCGGACAGGGGCGTGGTACTAATGGCTACACCTTC.

The CDR3 spells CATSRAGLNYGYTF. Here the CDR3 DNA reads TGTGCCACCAGCAGAGCTGGGCTCAACTATGGCTACACCTTC. The genes are TRBV15 and TRBJ1-2, with D unresolved. Germline V gives CDR1 LNHNV, CDR2 YYDKDF (reference sequence). Trimming took off 1 base at V and 2 bases at J, with 8 bases between the two ends. CDR3 length equals 14 residues.

The rearrangement links TRBV5-1 to TRBJ2-1; 10 bases are shared with TRBD2. Losses at the gene ends were 5 bases for V and 7 bases for J; bases not matched to a gene: 9. The CDR3 totals 15 residues. In germline, CDR1 is SGHRS, CDR2 YFSETQ. CDR3 coding DNA: TGCGCCAGCAGTTTTCTAGCGGGAGCGGGAAATGAGCAGTTCTTC. Amino acids: CASSFLAGAGNEQFF.

The rearrangement uses TRBV25-1 and TRBJ2-7, with D perhaps matching TRBD2 (5 bases). The V and J ends lost 2 bases and 2 bases respectively, with 13 bases between them. The CDR3 covers 15 residues. Germline CDR1 is MGHDK and CDR2 is SYGVNS. The CDR3 nucleotides read TGTGCCAGCAGTGAAGAAGCGGAAAAGGCCTACGAGCAGTACTTC. It specifies CASSEEAEKAYEQYF.

The chain employs TRBV6-1 and TRBJ2-7, with D unresolved. The CDR3 consists of 13 residues. In germline, CDR1 is MNHNS, CDR2 SASEGT. Trimming took 2 bases from V and 2 from J, leaving 7 bases between them. The DNA for the CDR3 is TGTGCCAGCAGTGAACGATCGGCCTACGAGCAGTACTTC. It specifies CASSERSAYEQYF.

The count of this clone is one. The V and J genes are TRBV7-9 and TRBJ2-5, with D unclear. Trimming shortened V by 7 bases and J by 0 bases, and 3 bases separated the two germline ends. The CDR3 extends over 11 amino acids. The germline V gene has CDR1 SEHNR and CDR2 FQNEAQ (reference sequence). The CDR3 region has the DNA TGTGCCAGCACCAACCAAGAGACCCAGTACTTC. Amino acids: CASTNQETQYF.

The chain carries TRBV5-8 and TRBJ2-1, with 7 bases lining up with TRBD1. Trimming cost V 4 bases and J 0 bases; bases outside gene matches: 4. Looked up from germline, CDR1 is SGHTS and CDR2 is YDEGEE. This CDR3 spans 15 amino acids. For the CDR3, the DNA is TGTGCCAGCAGCCGGGGACAGAGCTCCTACAATGAGCAGTTCTTC. It translates to CASSRGQSSYNEQFF.

The chain joins TRBV7-6 to TRBJ1-1, with D possibly TRBD1 on 5 matching bases. The CDR3 runs to 15 residues. V was pared by 2 bases and J by 4 bases, with 14 bases between. In germline, CDR1 is SGHVS, CDR2 FNYEAQ. Here the CDR3 DNA reads TGTGCCAGCAGCTTATATCGCAGGGTGTCCACTGAAGCTTTCTTT. Translation: CASSLYRRVSTEAFF.

Comment on this clone: One junction end does not reproduce the germline sequence, and a read error may be involved. The CDR3 loop reads CASSSNQVF. CDR3 in DNA: TGTGCCAGCAGCTCAAACCAGGTCTTC. The chain links TRBV7-9 to TRBJ2-1; D remains ambiguous. The CDR3 covers 9 residues. Germline CDR1 and CDR2: SEHNR and FQNEAQ (reference sequence). The full variable domain, its missing parts supplied by reference TRBV7-9 and TRBJ2-1, is DTGVSQNPRHKITKRGQNVTFRCDPISEHNRLYWYRQTLGQGPEFLTYFQNEAQLEKSRLLSDRFSAERPKGSFSTLEIQRTEQGDSAMYLCASSSNQVFGPGTRLTVL.

The V call is TRBV2, the J call TRBJ2-7; tentative D call: TRBD1 (6 bases). The CDR3 has 13 amino acids. V was cut by 10 bases and J by 4 bases, with 17 bases left in between. CDR1 SNHLY and CDR2 FYNNEI come from the germline V gene. CDR3 in DNA: TGTGCCACTTCAGGGGATTTGGAGTACGAGCAGTACTTC. Protein: CATSGDLEYEQYF. The whole variable domain, remainder taken from reference TRBV2 and TRBJ2-7, is EPEVTQTPSHQVTQMGQEVILRCVPISNHLYFYWYRQILGQKVEFLVSFYNNEISEKSEIFDDQFSVERPDGSNFTLKIRSTKLEDSAMYFCATSGDLEYEQYFGPGTRLTVT.